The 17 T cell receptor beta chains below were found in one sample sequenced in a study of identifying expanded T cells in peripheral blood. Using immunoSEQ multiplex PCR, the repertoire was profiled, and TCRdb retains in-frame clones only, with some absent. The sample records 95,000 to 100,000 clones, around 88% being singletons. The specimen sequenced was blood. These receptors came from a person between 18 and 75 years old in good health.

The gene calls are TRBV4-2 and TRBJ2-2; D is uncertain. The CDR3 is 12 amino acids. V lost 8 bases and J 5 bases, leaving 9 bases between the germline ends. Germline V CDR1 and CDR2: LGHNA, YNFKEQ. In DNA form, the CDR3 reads TGTGCCAGCGGCAAAGGGACCGGGGAGCTGTTTTTT. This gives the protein CASGKGTGELFF.

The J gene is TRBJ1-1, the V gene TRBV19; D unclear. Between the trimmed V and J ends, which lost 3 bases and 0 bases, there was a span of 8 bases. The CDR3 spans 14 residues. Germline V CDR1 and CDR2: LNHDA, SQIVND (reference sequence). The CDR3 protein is CASSIGPLNTEAFF. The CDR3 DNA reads TGTGCCAGTAGTATTGGACCGCTGAACACTGAAGCTTTCTTT.

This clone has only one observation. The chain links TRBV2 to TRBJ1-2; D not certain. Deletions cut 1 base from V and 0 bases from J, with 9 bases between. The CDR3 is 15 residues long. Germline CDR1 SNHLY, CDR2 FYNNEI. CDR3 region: CASSEGQLANYGYTF. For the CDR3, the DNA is TGTGCCAGCAGTGAAGGGCAGCTGGCTAACTATGGCTACACCTTC.

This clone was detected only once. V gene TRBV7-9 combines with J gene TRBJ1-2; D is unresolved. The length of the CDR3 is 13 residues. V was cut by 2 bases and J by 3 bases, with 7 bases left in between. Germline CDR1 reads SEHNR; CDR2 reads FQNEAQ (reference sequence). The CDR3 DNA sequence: TGTGCCAGCAGCTTAACTCCTTACTATGGCTACACCTTC. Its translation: CASSLTPYYGYTF.

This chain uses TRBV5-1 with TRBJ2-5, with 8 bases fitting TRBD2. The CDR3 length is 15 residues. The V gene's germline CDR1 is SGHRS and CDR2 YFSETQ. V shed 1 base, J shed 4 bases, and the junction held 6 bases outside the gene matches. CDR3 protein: CASSLSLAGGETQYF. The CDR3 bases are TGCGCCAGCAGCTTGTCTCTGGCGGGAGGAGAGACCCAGTACTTC.

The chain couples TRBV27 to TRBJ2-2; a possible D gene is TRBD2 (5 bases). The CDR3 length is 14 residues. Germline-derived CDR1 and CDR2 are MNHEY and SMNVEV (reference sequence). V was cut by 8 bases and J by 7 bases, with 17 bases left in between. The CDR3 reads CASRRRPLGGELFF. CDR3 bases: TGTGCCAGCCGCCGGAGGCCCCTTGGCGGGGAGCTGTTTTTT.

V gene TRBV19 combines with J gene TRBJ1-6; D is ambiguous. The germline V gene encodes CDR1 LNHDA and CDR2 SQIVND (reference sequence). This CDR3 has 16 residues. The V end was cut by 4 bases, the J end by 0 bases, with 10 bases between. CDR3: CASSRGLSSYNSPLHF. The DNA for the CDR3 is TGTGCCAGTAGTAGAGGACTCAGCTCCTATAATTCACCCCTCCACTTT.

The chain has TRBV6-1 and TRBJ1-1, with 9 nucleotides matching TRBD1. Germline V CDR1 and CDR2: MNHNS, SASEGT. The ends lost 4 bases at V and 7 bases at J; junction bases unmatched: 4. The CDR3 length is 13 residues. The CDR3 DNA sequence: TGTGCCAGCAGTGCGGACAGGGGAGGTGAAGCTTTCTTT. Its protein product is CASSADRGGEAFF.

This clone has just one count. The chain's CDR3 is CATTLPGRSSYEQYF. The CDR3 DNA follows: TGTGCCACCACCCTTCCGGGTCGGAGCTCCTACGAGCAGTACTTC. The chain recombines TRBV5-4 with TRBJ2-7, with D unclear. V was shortened by 9 bases and J by 0 bases, with 19 bases between the two germline ends. Germline V lookup: CDR1 SGHNT, CDR2 YYREEE (reference sequence). This CDR3 is built from 15 residues.

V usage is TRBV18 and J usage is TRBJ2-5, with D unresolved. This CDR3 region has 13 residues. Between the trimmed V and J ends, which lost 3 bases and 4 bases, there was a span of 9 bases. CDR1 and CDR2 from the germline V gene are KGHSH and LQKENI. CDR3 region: CASSPGRGETQYF. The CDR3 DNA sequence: TGTGCCAGCTCACCGGGTCGAGGAGAGACCCAGTACTTC.

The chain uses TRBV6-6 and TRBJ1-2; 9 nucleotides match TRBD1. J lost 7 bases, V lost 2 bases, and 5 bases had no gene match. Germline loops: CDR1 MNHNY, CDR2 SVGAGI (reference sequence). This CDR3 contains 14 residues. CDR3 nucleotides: TGTGCCAGCAGTTACCGACAGGGGGTAATTGGCTACACCTTC. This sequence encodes CASSYRQGVIGYTF.

CDR3 in DNA: TGTGCCAGCAGTCGTTGGTGGGGTGGGGGTCGAGAGACCCAGTACTTC. Protein product: CASSRWWGGGRETQYF. The rearrangement joins TRBV5-6 to TRBJ2-5; D assignment may be TRBD1 or TRBD2 (5 bases each). Trimming stripped 5 bases from V and 4 bases from J, with 21 bases between. In germline, CDR1 is SGHDT, CDR2 YYEEEE. The CDR3 length is 16 residues.

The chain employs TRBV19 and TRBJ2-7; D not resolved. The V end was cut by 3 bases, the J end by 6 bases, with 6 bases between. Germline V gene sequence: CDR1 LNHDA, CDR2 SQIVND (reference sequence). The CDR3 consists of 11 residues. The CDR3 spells CASSISVEQYF. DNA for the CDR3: TGTGCCAGTAGTATCTCAGTCGAGCAGTACTTC.

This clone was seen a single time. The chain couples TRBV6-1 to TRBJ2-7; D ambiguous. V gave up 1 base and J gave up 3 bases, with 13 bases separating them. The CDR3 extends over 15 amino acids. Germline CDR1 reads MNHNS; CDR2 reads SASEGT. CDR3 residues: CASSEVFQVFYEQYF. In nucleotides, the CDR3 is TGTGCCAGCAGTGAAGTTTTCCAGGTCTTCTACGAGCAGTACTTC.

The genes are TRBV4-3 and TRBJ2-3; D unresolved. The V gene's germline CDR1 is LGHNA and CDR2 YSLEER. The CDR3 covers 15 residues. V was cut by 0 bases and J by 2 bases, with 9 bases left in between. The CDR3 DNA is TGCGCCAGCAGCCAAGAAGAGTGGTACACAGATACGCAGTATTTT. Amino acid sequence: CASSQEEWYTDTQYF.

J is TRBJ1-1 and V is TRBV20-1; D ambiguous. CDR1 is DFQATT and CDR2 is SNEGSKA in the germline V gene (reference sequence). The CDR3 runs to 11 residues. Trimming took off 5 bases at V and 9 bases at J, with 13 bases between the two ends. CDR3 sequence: CSALYPGQAFF. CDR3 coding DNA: TGCAGTGCTCTCTACCCGGGTCAAGCTTTCTTT.

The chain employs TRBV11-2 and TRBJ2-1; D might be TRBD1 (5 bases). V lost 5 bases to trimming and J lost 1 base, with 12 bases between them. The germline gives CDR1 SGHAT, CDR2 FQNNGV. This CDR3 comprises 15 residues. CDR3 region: CASSREQGSYNEQFF. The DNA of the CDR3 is TGTGCCAGCAGCCGTGAGCAGGGATCCTACAATGAGCAGTTCTTC.